The table lists the clone carrying this TCR beta chain with a count of one. What it recognizes is unknown. These data are taken from a study of cytomegalovirus exposure and HLA in healthy donors. 13 Jbeta primers and 60 Vbeta primers were used for the PCR. How the authors handled the data: Unique TCR beta chains totaled about 78 million in a later count, with roughly 11 million of them shared. Method: immunoSEQ multiplex PCR; TCRdb's copy keeps in-frame clones and lacks some. V and J calls plus clone size are reproduced from that table; the DNA served to infer D and trimming. The top ten clones hold under 2% of a sample with 150,000 to 200,000 clones, around 77% of them seen once. Germline V gene data show CDR1 as KGHSH and CDR2 as LQKENI. The CDR3 totals 16 residues. After removal of 4 bases from V and 4 bases from J, the junction contained 7 bases not matched to a gene. Findings of the study overall: As immune exposure information, only CMV serostatus was available.

The sequenced sample consisted of PBMCs. The chain is built from TRBV18 and TRBJ1-5, with 10 bases that match TRBD1. The TCR comes from a middle-aged man in good health and CMV-seronegative. CDR3 sequence: CASSQLPGQGNQPQHF. In DNA form, the CDR3 reads TGTGCCAGCTCACAACTACCGGGACAGGGGAATCAGCCCCAGCATTTT.